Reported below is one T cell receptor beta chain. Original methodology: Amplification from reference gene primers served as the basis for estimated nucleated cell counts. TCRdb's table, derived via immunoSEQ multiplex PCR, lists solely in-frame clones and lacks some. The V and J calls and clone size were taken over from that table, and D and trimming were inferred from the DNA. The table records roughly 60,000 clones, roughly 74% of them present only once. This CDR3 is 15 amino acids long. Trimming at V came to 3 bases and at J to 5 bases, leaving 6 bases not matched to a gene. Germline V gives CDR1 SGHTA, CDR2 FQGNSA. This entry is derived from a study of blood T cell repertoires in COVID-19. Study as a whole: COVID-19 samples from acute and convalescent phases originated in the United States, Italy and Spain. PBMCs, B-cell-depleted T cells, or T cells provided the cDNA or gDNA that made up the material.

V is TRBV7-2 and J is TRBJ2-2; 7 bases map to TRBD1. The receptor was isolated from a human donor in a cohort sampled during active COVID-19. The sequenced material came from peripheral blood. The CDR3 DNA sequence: TGTGCCAGCAGCTTGAGGGGACAGCCGACCGGGGAGCTGTTTTTT. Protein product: CASSLRGQPTGELFF.